There are a few counts of the clone carrying this T cell receptor (beta chain). No antigen is known for it. This sample stems from a study of shared clonotypes between healthy human individuals. Study-level information: CD4 naive and CD4 memory each took three plates per donor, while CD8 naive took two and CD8 memory one.

Here immunoSEQ multiplex PCR was the method, and the copy in TCRdb shows in-frame clones only, minus some. The sample shows around 940,000 clones, approximately 80% of them seen only once. The CDR3 has 13 amino acids. V was clipped by 2 bases and J by 5 bases, with 9 bases between them. CDR1 and CDR2 (germline): ENHRY, SYGVKD. Findings and caveats of the study: Generation probability values for non-shared clonotypes were lower than those for clonotypes shared by all four donors.

Input material: memory CD4+ T cells sorted from blood. Subset in this sample: CD45RA-negative fraction. The chain joins TRBV10-3 to TRBJ1-2; the D is unclear. This sequence was found in a man between 18 and 29 years old in good health. The CDR3 loop reads CAISETSGYGYTF. As DNA, the CDR3 is TGTGCCATCAGTGAGACCTCTGGGTATGGCTACACCTTC.